This TCR beta chain was recorded in a study of T-cell reconstitution after alpha-beta-depleted transplantation in children. This clonotype was recorded at least ten times. Unique molecular identifiers were incorporated when the TCRbeta library was constructed. TCRdb independently ran MiXCR on the PCR reads; one entry per CDR3 protein. This table holds hundreds of thousands of distinct CDR3 sequences, 16% found once. Specimen: PBMCs from the stem cell graft donor, collected from the stem cell graft. This clonotype originated in a human donor who donated a stem cell graft to a child with acute myeloid leukemia.

The CDR3 nucleotides read TGCAGTGCTAGAGATCCCACCGGCCGTACTAGCACAGATACGCAGTATTTT. Translation: CSARDPTGRTSTDTQYF. The chain recombines TRBV20-1 with TRBJ2-3; D is uncertain. Per the germline V gene, CDR1 is DFQATT and CDR2 is SNEGSKA (reference sequence). CDR3 size: 17 residues. Trimming took off 0 bases at V and 0 bases at J, with 16 bases between the two ends.